A selection of T cell receptor beta chains follows, all from one sample in a study of blood T cell repertoires in COVID-19. Clones were sequenced by immunoSEQ multiplex PCR, and TCRdb holds only the in-frame ones, with some missing. The table lists tens of thousands of clones, 88% of them singletons. Sample: peripheral blood. The receptors come from a human donor in a cohort sampled during active COVID-19. Both conserved end residues are part of each CDR3. A D gene is named only where the DNA matches it firmly. Expanded clones are given a class, and other clones once, few, many or no size at all.

v_call	j_call	clone_size	d_call	cdr3_aa	cdr3_nt
TRBV7-6	TRBJ2-2	once	TRBD2	CASSSGTSYTGELFF	TGTGCCAGCAGCTCCGGGACTAGCTACACCGGGGAGCTGTTTTTT
TRBV11-2	TRBJ2-7	once	-	CASSLVAGTGNYEQYF	TGTGCCAGCAGCCTCGTGGCAGGGACTGGGAACTACGAGCAGTACTTC
TRBV10-3	TRBJ2-7	once	-	CAISETLSLAEQYF	TGTGCCATCAGTGAGACCCTGTCGCTGGCCGAGCAGTACTTC
TRBV28	TRBJ1-5	-	-	CASGLSNQPQHF	TGTGCCAGCGGGCTTTCGAATCAGCCCCAGCATTTT
TRBV27	TRBJ2-2	-	-	CASSLGGQYEDSPGELFF	TGTGCCAGCAGTTTAGGTGGTCAATACGAGGACTCCCCCGGGGAGCTGTTTTTT
TRBV24-1	TRBJ2-1	once	TRBD2	CATSDGLAEFF	TGTGCCACCAGTGATGGACTAGCAGAGTTCTTC
TRBV30	TRBJ1-1	-	TRBD1	CAWSLGGYTEAFF	TGTGCCTGGAGTCTAGGGGGCTACACTGAAGCTTTCTTT
TRBV4-2	TRBJ2-7	-	-	CASSQQTGGAYEQYF	TGTGCCAGCAGCCAGCAAACAGGTGGGGCCTACGAGCAGTACTTC
TRBV7-9	TRBJ1-1	-	TRBD1	CASSLVGQVLSTEAFF	TGTGCCAGCAGCTTAGTCGGACAGGTTTTGAGCACTGAAGCTTTCTTT
TRBV5-6	TRBJ1-4	-	-	CASSLNRQGRVEKLFF	TGTGCCAGCAGCTTGAATAGGCAGGGGCGGGTTGAAAAACTGTTTTTT
TRBV5-6	TRBJ2-7	-	-	CASSPGLPGEQYF	TGTGCCAGCAGCCCCGGACTACCGGGGGAGCAGTACTTC
TRBV2	TRBJ1-2	-	TRBD1	CASRHRGQNYGYTF	TGTGCCAGCAGACACAGGGGGCAAAACTATGGCTACACCTTC
TRBV5-6	TRBJ1-4	-	TRBD1	CASSVPGQGLEGSEKLFF	TGTGCCAGCAGCGTGCCGGGACAGGGATTAGAGGGGAGTGAAAAACTGTTTTTT
TRBV28	TRBJ2-7	-	TRBD2	CASTAGLAGGMGYEQYF	TGTGCCAGCACGGCTGGGCTAGCGGGAGGCATGGGCTACGAGCAGTACTTC
TRBV6-6	TRBJ1-1	-	-	CASSSTTGSNTEAFF	TGTGCCAGCAGTTCCACAACAGGCTCGAACACTGAAGCTTTCTTT
TRBV27	TRBJ2-1	-	-	CASSSLNPSNEQFF	TGTGCCAGCAGTTCCTTAAACCCTAGCAATGAGCAGTTCTTC
TRBV3-1/TRBV3-2	TRBJ2-1	-	TRBD2	CASSQGGGTSGTNEQFF	TGTGCCAGCAGCCAAGGGGGGGGGACTAGCGGAACCAATGAGCAGTTCTTC
TRBV5-6	TRBJ1-5	-	-	CASSYRGASSNQPQHF	TGTGCCAGCAGCTATCGGGGGGCAAGTAGCAATCAGCCCCAGCATTTT
TRBV9	TRBJ2-7	few	TRBD2	CASSVAGGIYEQYF	TGTGCCAGCAGCGTAGCCGGGGGGATCTACGAGCAGTACTTC
TRBV13	TRBJ2-5	-	TRBD1	CASSSRQGEETQYF	TGTGCCAGCAGCTCGCGACAGGGTGAAGAGACCCAGTACTTC
TRBV5-4	TRBJ2-7	once	TRBD1	CASSRPGQGGDEQYF	TGTGCCAGCAGCCGCCCGGGACAGGGAGGGGACGAGCAGTACTTC
TRBV24-1	TRBJ2-2	-	TRBD2	CATSDLRSGRGDGELFF	TGTGCCACCAGTGATTTGCGGAGCGGGAGGGGGGACGGGGAGCTGTTTTTT
TRBV7-9	TRBJ2-7	-	-	CASSLYGKEGEQYF	TGTGCCAGCAGCTTATACGGGAAGGAAGGGGAGCAGTACTTC
TRBV24-1	TRBJ2-7	-	TRBD2	CATFPLAGEPYEQYF	TGTGCCACCTTTCCTCTAGCGGGGGAACCTTACGAGCAGTACTTC
TRBV6-5	TRBJ1-1	-	-	CASNEQVNTEAFF	TGTGCCAGCAACGAGCAAGTGAACACTGAAGCTTTCTTT
TRBV7-8	TRBJ1-2	-	-	CASSFLGPSFNYGYTF	TGTGCCAGCAGCTTCCTGGGCCCGTCCTTTAACTATGGCTACACCTTC
TRBV5-1	TRBJ1-4	once	-	CASSLGAPWQTNEKLFF	TGCGCCAGCAGCTTGGGGGCCCCGTGGCAAACTAATGAAAAACTGTTTTTT
TRBV4-3	TRBJ1-5	once	-	CASSQDLGNQPQHF	TGCGCCAGCAGCCAAGATTTAGGCAATCAGCCCCAGCATTTT
TRBV6-5	TRBJ2-7	once	TRBD1	CASSLRDRGINEQYF	TGTGCCAGCAGTCTCCGGGACAGGGGGATCAACGAGCAGTACTTC
TRBV4-2	TRBJ2-3	-	TRBD2	CASSQSTGGMTDTQYF	TGTGCCAGCAGCCAATCAACGGGGGGGATGACAGATACGCAGTATTTT
TRBV7-3	TRBJ2-3	-	TRBD2	CASSTHPSGGADTQYF	TGTGCCAGCAGCACCCACCCTAGCGGGGGGGCAGATACGCAGTATTTT
TRBV7-9	TRBJ2-5	-	TRBD1	CASSLPPDRGGGETQYF	TGTGCCAGCAGCTTACCGCCCGACAGGGGGGGTGGAGAGACCCAGTACTTC
TRBV7-9	TRBJ2-5	-	TRBD1	CASSLGQGAIETQYF	TGTGCCAGCAGCTTGGGACAGGGGGCGATTGAGACCCAGTACTTC
TRBV6-6	TRBJ2-7	-	TRBD2	CASSGGGAGSYEQYF	TGTGCCAGCAGTGGGGGAGGGGCTGGATCCTACGAGCAGTACTTC
TRBV24-1	TRBJ1-5	once	TRBD1	CATPQGGQPQHF	TGTGCCACCCCACAGGGGGGTCAGCCCCAGCATTTT
TRBV19	TRBJ2-1	-	-	CASSIPGGNNEQFF	TGTGCCAGTAGTATACCGGGTGGAAACAATGAGCAGTTCTTC
TRBV13	TRBJ1-5	once	-	CASSLAGVDQPQHF	TGTGCCAGCAGCTTAGCAGGGGTCGATCAGCCCCAGCATTTT